This T cell receptor beta chain was profiled in a study of technical replicates of blood from several donors. This CDR3 has 12 amino acids. Trimming took 10 bases from V and 7 from J; bases not matched to a gene: 9. Germline CDR1 and CDR2: SNHLY and FYNNEI. Profiling relied on immunoSEQ multiplex PCR, and the TCRdb table lists in-frame clones only, not all of them. The sample lists 75,000 to 95,000 clones; about 96% were seen once. This receptor was taken from a human donor in good health. The V gene is TRBV2, the J gene TRBJ2-7; 8 nucleotides agree with TRBD1. The specimen was T cells isolated from PBMCs. CDR3 nucleotide sequence: TGTGCCACCACAGGACAGGGACGTGAGCAGTACTTC. Protein sequence: CATTGQGREQYF.